The 12 T cell receptor beta chains given below trace back to one sample, sequenced in a study of T cell clonality in common variable immunodeficiency. Data came from immunoSEQ multiplex PCR; TCRdb stores just in-frame clones and leaves some out. The sample has about 81,000 clones, none seen only once. Sequencing used peripheral blood mononuclear cells. These receptors all come from a person between 18 and 69 years old in good health.

In this sample, this clone turned up many times. The junction departs from germline at one end; a sequencing error may be responsible. The observed sequence ends 3 residues before the CDR3 terminus, with the missing tail filled in from the germline J gene. The V and J genes are TRBV12-3 or TRBV12-4 and TRBJ2-1; D unclear. The CDR3 totals 13 residues. The CDR3 loop is CTSSFAAYNEQFF. Partial CDR3 DNA: TGTACCAGCAGTTTTGCGGCGTACAATGAG.

On this clone: The DNA ends 3 residues before the CDR3 does, and the rest of the CDR3 is filled in from the germline J gene. The rearrangement links TRBV11-1 to TRBJ1-2; 7 bases are a match to TRBD1. Germline V gene lookup returns CDR1 SGHAT and CDR2 FQDESV (reference sequence). The CDR3 is 13 residues long. The J segment lost 4 bases and the V segment lost 4 bases, leaving 3 bases of the junction unmatched. The sequenced CDR3 bases are TGTGCCAGCAGCTGGGGACAGCCCTATGGC. Translated: CASSWGQPYG. The whole CDR3 sequence reads CASSWGQPYGYTF.

This clone was counted many times. The read finishes 3 residues shy of the CDR3 end, and the germline J gene is used to complete it. The chain uses TRBV6-1 and TRBJ1-4; TRBD1 is a possible D gene (6 bases). Germline V gene lookup returns CDR1 MNHNS and CDR2 SASEGT. Trimming left V 4 bases short and J 6 bases short, with 15 bases between. The CDR3 loop spans 15 amino acids. The sequenced CDR3 bases are TGTGCCAGCAGTGGGGGGCAAATTCGGGATGAAAAA. It translates to CASSGGQIRDEK. The CDR3 in full is CASSGGQIRDEKLFF.

This clone was counted ten times or more. The sequenced fragment ends 3 residues before the CDR3 boundary, so the rest is inferred from the germline J gene. V is TRBV6-1 and J is TRBJ1-2, with TRBD1 identical over 7 bases. Trimming took 4 bases from V and 4 from J; bases not matched to a gene: 9. Germline CDR1 MNHNS, CDR2 SASEGT. This CDR3 is built from 15 residues. The CDR3 loop reads CASSGGQDPAYGYTF. CDR3 DNA (partial): TGTGCCAGCAGTGGAGGACAGGACCCGGCCTATGGC.

This clone was seen at least ten times. The sequenced fragment ends 3 residues before the CDR3 boundary, so the rest is inferred from the germline J gene. The V gene is TRBV12-3 or TRBV12-4, the J gene TRBJ2-4; perhaps TRBD2 as D (7 bases). V dropped 6 bases and J dropped 6 bases, with 9 bases sitting between them. The CDR3 runs 12 residues. The DNA read from the CDR3 is TGTGCCAGCAGGAGGGGGGGAAACATT. It yields the protein CASRRGGNI. The full CDR3 reads CASRRGGNIQYF.

This clone showed up many times. The read ends 3 residues early relative to the CDR3; the germline J gene fills the gap. The chain carries TRBV7-2 and TRBJ2-7, with D uncertain. CDR1 SGHTA and CDR2 FQGNSA come from the germline V gene. The CDR3 is 14 residues long. V was pared by 1 base and J by 4 bases, with 11 bases between. Partial CDR3 DNA: TGTGCCAGCAGCTTAGGTCCTAGTCAATACGAG. Amino acid sequence: CASSLGPSQYE. The whole CDR3 region reads CASSLGPSQYEQYF.

This clone was picked up many times. The read halts 3 residues ahead of the CDR3 end, with the missing end drawn from the germline J gene. J is TRBJ1-2 and V is TRBV12-3 or TRBV12-4; TRBD1 aligns across 8 bases. This CDR3 is built from 14 residues. J gave up 6 bases and V 5 bases, and 8 bases lay outside the gene matches. CDR3 in amino acids: CASSPLDRENGYTF. CDR3 DNA, as far as it was read: TGTGCCAGCAGTCCCTTGGACAGGGAAAATGGC.

Regarding this clone: The read terminates 3 residues before the CDR3 end, so the remaining end is supplied by the germline J gene. The sample carries other DNA sequences with the same CDR3. The gene calls are TRBV18 and TRBJ2-5; weak D call: TRBD1 (6 bases). V lost 6 bases and J 5 bases, leaving 22 bases between the germline ends. The CDR3 is 16 residues long. Germline V gene data show CDR1 as KGHSH and CDR2 as LQKENI. CDR3 region: CASSPPRAGVSETQYF. The part of the CDR3 DNA that was read is TGTGCCAGCTCGCCCCCCCGGGCAGGGGTCTCGGAGACC.

This clone has at least ten counts. With the read ending 3 residues before the CDR3 end, the germline J gene is used to fill in that end. J is TRBJ1-1 and V is TRBV20-1; 9 bases line up with TRBD1. CDR1 DFQATT and CDR2 SNEGSKA come from the germline V gene (reference sequence). The V segment lost 1 base and the J segment 1 base; nucleotides outside the gene matches: 4. The CDR3 has 15 residues. The sequenced CDR3 bases are TGCAGTGCTAGAGGCCCGACAGGGGGGAACACTGAA. Protein product: CSARGPTGGNTE. In full, the CDR3 is CSARGPTGGNTEAFF.

This clone was counted at least ten times. The read stops 3 residues short of the end of the CDR3; the missing end is completed from the germline J gene. The chain combines TRBV19 with TRBJ1-6; D might be TRBD1 (6 bases). The CDR3 extends over 16 amino acids. V was clipped by 6 bases and J by 5 bases, with 17 bases between them. Looked up from germline, CDR1 is LNHDA and CDR2 is SQIVND (reference sequence). The sequenced part of the CDR3 DNA is TGTGCCAGTAGCAGGGCCCGGGGGGCAGATAATTCACCC. Its protein is CASSRARGADNSP. The whole CDR3 is CASSRARGADNSPLHF. Using reference TRBV19 and TRBJ1-6 for the parts outside the CDR3, the full variable domain is DGGITQSPKYLFRKEGQNVTLSCEQNLNHDAMYWYRQDPGQGLRLIYYSQIVNDFQKGDIAEGYSVSREKKESFPLTVTSAQKNPTAFYLCASSRARGADNSPLHFGNGTRLTVT.

This clone was seen ten or more times. The read finishes 3 residues shy of the CDR3 end, and the germline J gene is used to complete it. The V and J genes are TRBV5-8 and TRBJ2-7, with 11 bases fitting TRBD2. In germline, CDR1 is SGHTS, CDR2 YDEGEE. After removal of 0 bases from V and 4 bases from J, the junction contained 3 bases not matched to a gene. This CDR3 has 15 residues. Partial CDR3 DNA: TGTGCCAGCAGCTTGGAGTCTAGCGGGAGGTACGAG. This codes for CASSLESSGRYE. The entire CDR3 protein reads CASSLESSGRYEQYF.

Ten or more counts support this clone. Sequencing ends 3 residues short of the CDR3 end; the germline J gene provides the rest. The J gene is TRBJ2-3, the V gene TRBV11-3; D might be TRBD2 (5 bases). From germline, CDR1 is SGHNT and CDR2 YENEEA. The CDR3 sequence is 14 residues long. Trimming pared 5 bases from V and 0 bases from J, leaving 9 bases between. CDR3 DNA, as far as it was read: TGTGCCAGCAGCCCAAGGACTAGCACAGATACG. Translation: CASSPRTSTDT. The complete CDR3 sequence is CASSPRTSTDTQYF. The full variable domain, its missing parts supplied by reference TRBV11-3 and TRBJ2-3, is EAGVVQSPRYKIIEKKQPVAFWCNPISGHNTLYWYLQNLGQGPELLIRYENEEAVDDSQLPKDRFSAERLKGVDSTLKIQPAELGDSAVYLCASSPRTSTDTQYFGPGTRLTVL.